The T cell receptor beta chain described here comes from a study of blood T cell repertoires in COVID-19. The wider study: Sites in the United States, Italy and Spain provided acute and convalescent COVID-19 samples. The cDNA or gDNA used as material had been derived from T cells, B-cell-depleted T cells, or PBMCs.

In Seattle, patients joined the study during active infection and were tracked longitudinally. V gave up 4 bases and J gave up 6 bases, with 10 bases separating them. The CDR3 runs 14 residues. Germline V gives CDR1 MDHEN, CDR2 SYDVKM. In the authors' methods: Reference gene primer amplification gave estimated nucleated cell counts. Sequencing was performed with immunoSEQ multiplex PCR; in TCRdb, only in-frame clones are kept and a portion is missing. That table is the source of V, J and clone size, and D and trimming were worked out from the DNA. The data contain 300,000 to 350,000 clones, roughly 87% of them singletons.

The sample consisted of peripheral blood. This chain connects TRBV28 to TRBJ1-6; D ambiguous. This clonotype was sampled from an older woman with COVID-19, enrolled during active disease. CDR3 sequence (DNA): TGTGCCAGCAGTTGGGCGGGGATTAATTCACCCCTCCACTTT. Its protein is CASSWAGINSPLHF.